One sample yielded the 11 T cell receptor beta chains listed below, sequenced in a study of response to subunit inactivated influenza vaccine. TCRdb called the RT-PCR reads again in MiXCR, with one record for every CDR3 protein. The repertoire holds around 600,000 distinct CDR3 sequences, with about 11% as singletons. The sample was also reused in another study, on T cells expressing NK-cell markers. From that study: Synthesis of TCR beta cDNA relied on 5'RACE template switching carrying UMIs.

This material consisted of PBMCs from blood, taken on the day of vaccination. The receptor set was obtained from a man over 45 who received an inactivated influenza vaccine.

The gene calls are TRBV3-1 and TRBJ2-3; 11 positions agree with TRBD2. The CDR3 contains 18 residues. With V trimmed by 4 bases and J by 0 bases, 9 bases remained unmatched. Germline lookup yields CDR1 LGHDT and CDR2 YNNKEL (reference sequence). The CDR3 protein is CASSPPASGGFSTDTQYF. CDR3 nucleotides: TGTGCCAGCAGCCCTCCGGCTAGCGGGGGGTTTAGCACAGATACGCAGTATTTT.

The genes are TRBV12-3 or TRBV12-4 and TRBJ2-7; TRBD1 aligns across 10 bases. V lost 5 bases to trimming and J lost 1 base; unmatched junction nucleotides: 5. The CDR3 consists of 15 residues. The DNA for the CDR3 is TGTGCCAGCAGTCTCGGACAGGGGGATTCCTACGAGCAGTACTTC. It yields the protein CASSLGQGDSYEQYF.

This clonotype has a count of ten or more. This chain uses TRBV6-2 or TRBV6-3 with TRBJ2-5; TRBD2 aligns across 8 bases. The germline CDR1 and CDR2 sequences are MNHEY and SVGEGT. This CDR3 region has 15 residues. V lost 2 bases, J lost 1 base, and 3 bases stayed unmatched. The CDR3 sequence is CASSYAGTSQETQYF. CDR3 nucleotides: TGTGCCAGCAGTTACGCGGGGACTAGCCAAGAGACCCAGTACTTC.

This rearrangement joins TRBV7-7 to TRBJ2-1; D not certain. CDR1 and CDR2 from the germline V gene are SSHAT and FNYEAQ (reference sequence). V was cut by 3 bases and J by 5 bases, with 14 bases left in between. The CDR3 extends over 15 amino acids. Written as DNA, the CDR3 is TGTGCCAGCAGCTTTGGCTCCAATTTAAACAATGAGCAGTTCTTC. Translated: CASSFGSNLNNEQFF.

The chain couples TRBV29-1 to TRBJ2-1; 11 bases agree with TRBD2. The CDR3 length is 14 residues. The V gene end was trimmed by 7 bases and the J gene end by 11 bases; junction bases not matched to a gene: 13. In germline, CDR1 is SQVTM, CDR2 ANQGSEA. The CDR3 DNA reads TGCAGCGGTACTTCCGGACTAGCGGGTCGCAAGCAGTTCTTC. This gives the protein CSGTSGLAGRKQFF.

This clonotype was recorded a few times. The chain joins TRBV20-1 to TRBJ2-3; D is uncertain. The CDR3 covers 15 residues. Trimming cost V 4 bases and J 2 bases, with 16 bases left between them. Per the germline V gene, CDR1 is DFQATT and CDR2 is SNEGSKA (reference sequence). CDR3 nucleotides: TGCAGTGCTACTTTTCGGCCACTTTACACAGATACGCAGTATTTT. This translates into CSATFRPLYTDTQYF.

This clonotype has a handful of counts. V usage is TRBV28 and J usage is TRBJ1-2; 9 bases map to TRBD1. The CDR3 covers 14 residues. CDR1 and CDR2 (germline): MDHEN, SYDVKM. V lost 6 bases and J lost 3; bases outside the gene matches: 5. The CDR3 here is CASRPGTGHYGYTF. DNA of the CDR3: TGTGCCAGCAGGCCCGGGACAGGGCACTATGGCTACACCTTC.

The chain couples TRBV5-1 to TRBJ2-7; tentative D call: TRBD2 (6 bases). CDR3 length: 15 amino acids. Trimming stripped 5 bases from V and 2 bases from J, with 17 bases between. The germline V gene encodes CDR1 SGHRS and CDR2 YFSETQ. The CDR3 region is CASRNQGGGPYEQYF. The DNA of the CDR3 is TGCGCCAGCAGAAACCAAGGAGGAGGGCCCTACGAGCAGTACTTC.

CDR3 nucleotide sequence: TGTGCCAGCAGCCCCCAGGCCAGGGTCAGGGCAGATACGCAGTATTTT. Translated: CASSPQARVRADTQYF. This chain joins TRBV5-5 and TRBJ2-3, with D tentatively TRBD1 (5 bases). With 4 bases removed from V and 4 bases from J, the gap between germline ends came to 19 bases. Germline CDR1 SGHKS, CDR2 YYEKEE (reference sequence). This CDR3 contains 16 residues.

This clonotype was counted many times. The chain joins TRBV18 to TRBJ1-1; 9 nucleotides line up with TRBD1. CDR1 and CDR2 from the germline V gene are KGHSH and LQKENI. With V trimmed by 0 bases and J by 1 base, 0 bases remained unmatched. This CDR3 is 15 amino acids long. CDR3 sequence reads: CASSPPGQGNTEAFF. The CDR3 DNA is TGTGCCAGCTCACCACCGGGACAGGGGAACACTGAAGCTTTCTTT. The full variable domain, rest sourced from reference TRBV18 and TRBJ1-1, is NAGVMQNPRHLVRRRGQEARLRCSPMKGHSHVYWYRQLPEEGLKFMVYLQKENIIDESGMPKERFSAEFPKEGPSILRIQQVVRGDSAAYFCASSPPGQGNTEAFFGQGTRLTVV.

This clonotype showed up just a few times. The rearrangement uses TRBV10-2 and TRBJ2-4, with D perhaps TRBD1 (6 bases). This CDR3 has 15 amino acids. V lost 2 bases to trimming and J lost 2 bases, with 10 bases between them. The V gene's germline CDR1 is WSHSY and CDR2 SAAADI. The CDR3 spells CASSENRVSKNIQYF. Here the CDR3 DNA reads TGCGCCAGCAGTGAGAACAGGGTTTCCAAAAACATTCAGTACTTC.